Each of the 12 T cell receptor beta chains below was sequenced from the same sample in a study of shared T cell receptors in the human thymus. Clones were read by immunoSEQ multiplex PCR, and TCRdb kept only the in-frame ones, dropping some. The profile covers about 660,000 clones, with over 75% appearing a single time and approximately 0.0097% taken by the ten largest. Another study also made use of these data, one on human thymus T cells.

Sequencing was performed on thymocytes. Receptors were obtained from a boy under three years old with a congenital heart defect.

The rearrangement uses TRBV28 and TRBJ2-1, with TRBD2 matching 11 bases. This CDR3 contains 16 residues. The germline CDR1 and CDR2 sequences are MDHEN and SYDVKM. Trimming took 7 bases from V and 0 from J; bases not matched to a gene: 5. CDR3 bases: TGTGCCAGCATTATGGGACTAGCGGACTCCTACAATGAGCAGTTCTTC. Its translation is CASIMGLADSYNEQFF. Together with reference TRBV28 and TRBJ2-1, the CDR3 gives the full variable domain: DVKVTQSSRYLVKRTGEKVFLECVQDMDHENMFWYRQDPGLGLRLIYFSYDVKMKEKGDIPEGYSVSREKKERFSLILESASTNQTSMYLCASIMGLADSYNEQFFGPGTRLTVL.

V usage is TRBV15 and J usage is TRBJ2-1; possible D gene TRBD1, 6 bases. Trimming cost V 0 bases and J 12 bases, with 21 bases left between them. The V gene's germline CDR1 is LNHNV and CDR2 YYDKDF (reference sequence). CDR3 size: 16 residues. The CDR3 reads CATSRDGTYDNDGQFF. CDR3 DNA sequence: TGTGCCACCAGCAGAGATGGGACATACGACAATGATGGGCAGTTCTTC.

V and J are TRBV7-2 and TRBJ1-2; 8 nucleotides match TRBD1. V lost 3 bases to trimming and J lost 4 bases; unmatched junction nucleotides: 13. The length of the CDR3 is 17 residues. Germline V lookup: CDR1 SGHTA, CDR2 FQGNSA. CDR3 region: CASSFYGTGVAPYGYTF. DNA of the CDR3: TGTGCCAGCAGCTTTTACGGGACAGGCGTTGCCCCCTATGGCTACACCTTC.

The V gene is TRBV14, the J gene TRBJ2-3, with TRBD2 matching 13 bases. Germline V gene sequence: CDR1 SGHDN, CDR2 FVKESK. The CDR3 is made up of 20 amino acids. Trimming removed 8 bases from V and 1 base from J; junction bases left unmatched: 18. The CDR3 DNA sequence: TGTGCCAGCCGACCAACATCACTAGCGGGGGGGGTCTACCGCACAGATACGCAGTATTTT. Amino acids: CASRPTSLAGGVYRTDTQYF.

In its sample, this clone was seen once. The chain links TRBV14 to TRBJ2-5; TRBD1 aligns across 7 bases. Germline V gene sequence: CDR1 SGHDN, CDR2 FVKESK. The CDR3 is made up of 13 amino acids. The V and J ends lost 4 bases and 3 bases, in that order; junction bases with no gene match: 2. CDR3 loop: CASSRGQKETQYF. CDR3 nucleotide sequence: TGTGCCAGCAGCCGGGGACAGAAAGAGACCCAGTACTTC.

This chain uses TRBV6-4 with TRBJ2-1, with TRBD2 matching 9 bases. The germline CDR1 and CDR2 sequences are MRHNA and SNTAGT. V dropped 4 bases and J dropped 0; count of bases not matched to a gene: 4. The CDR3 consists of 16 residues. The CDR3 nucleotides are TGTGCCAGCAGTGCCCTTAGCGGGAGCTCCTACAATGAGCAGTTCTTC. Amino acids: CASSALSGSSYNEQFF.

This clone was detected once. The V call is TRBV27, the J call TRBJ2-1, with D maybe TRBD2 (6 bases). In germline, CDR1 is MNHEY, CDR2 SMNVEV (reference sequence). The germline V and J ends were trimmed by 5 bases and 4 bases, with 24 bases remaining between them. The CDR3 is made up of 18 amino acids. The CDR3 DNA sequence: TGTGCCAGCAGTATTATAATCCCCCTAGCGACAAGATACAATGAGCAGTTCTTC. Its protein is CASSIIIPLATRYNEQFF.

The chain couples TRBV10-2 to TRBJ2-7; 9 nucleotides match TRBD2. The germline CDR1 and CDR2 sequences are WSHSY and SAAADI. There are 14 residues in the CDR3. With 4 bases clipped from V and 2 bases from J, the junction kept 3 bases outside the gene matches. CDR3 sequence (DNA): TGCGCCAGCAGTGCTCGACTAGCGGCCTACGAGCAGTACTTC. Its protein is CASSARLAAYEQYF.

This chain connects TRBV12-2 to TRBJ2-3; the listed D gene, TRBD2, was not tested against the DNA. TRBV12-2 is described as a pseudogene. This CDR3 is 15 amino acids long. Written as DNA, the CDR3 is TGTGCAAGTCGCTTAGAAAAGATAGTTCCAGATACGCAGTATTTT. It encodes CASRLEKIVPDTQYF.

The CDR3 spells CASRIRGSYNEQFF. The CDR3 DNA sequence: TGTGCCAGCAGAATTCGAGGATCGTACAATGAGCAGTTCTTC. The rearrangement links TRBV6-6 to TRBJ2-1; D gene ambiguous. Trimming took 6 bases from V and 4 from J, leaving 13 bases between them. The CDR3 totals 14 residues. Germline V lookup: CDR1 MNHNY, CDR2 SVGAGI (reference sequence).

This chain uses TRBV4-1 with TRBJ1-1; D remains ambiguous. CDR3 length: 14 amino acids. The V and J ends lost 8 bases and 0 bases respectively, with 13 bases between them. Germline CDR1 and CDR2: MGHRA and YSYEKL. The CDR3 DNA is TGCGCCAGCGCCCCCGAGGGCCTGAACACTGAAGCTTTCTTT. It codes for CASAPEGLNTEAFF.

The rearrangement links TRBV28 to TRBJ1-5; TRBD1 agrees at 7 bases. Germline trimming cut 3 bases from V and 6 bases from J; bases unmatched to any gene: 11. This CDR3 contains 16 residues. Germline lookup yields CDR1 MDHEN and CDR2 SYDVKM. CDR3 residues: CASSFGRTGRGQPQHF. The CDR3 DNA sequence: TGTGCCAGCAGTTTCGGGCGGACAGGAAGGGGTCAGCCCCAGCATTTT. Full variable domain (outside the CDR3, taken from reference TRBV28 and TRBJ1-5): DVKVTQSSRYLVKRTGEKVFLECVQDMDHENMFWYRQDPGLGLRLIYFSYDVKMKEKGDIPEGYSVSREKKERFSLILESASTNQTSMYLCASSFGRTGRGQPQHFGDGTRLSIL.